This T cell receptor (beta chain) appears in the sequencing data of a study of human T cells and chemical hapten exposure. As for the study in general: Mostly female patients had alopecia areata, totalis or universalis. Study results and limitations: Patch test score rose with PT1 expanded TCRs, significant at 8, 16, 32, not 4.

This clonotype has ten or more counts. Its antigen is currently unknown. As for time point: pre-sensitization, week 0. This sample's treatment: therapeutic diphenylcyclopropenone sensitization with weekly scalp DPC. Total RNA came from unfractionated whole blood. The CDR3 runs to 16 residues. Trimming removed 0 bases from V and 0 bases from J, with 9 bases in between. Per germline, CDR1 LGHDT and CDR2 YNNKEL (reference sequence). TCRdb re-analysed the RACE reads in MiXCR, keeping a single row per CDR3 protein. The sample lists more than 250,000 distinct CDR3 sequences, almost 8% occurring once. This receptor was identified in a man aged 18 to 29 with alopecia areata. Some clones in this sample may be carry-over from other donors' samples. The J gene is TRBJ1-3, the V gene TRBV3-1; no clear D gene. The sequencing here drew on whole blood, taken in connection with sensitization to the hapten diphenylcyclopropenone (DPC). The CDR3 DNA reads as TGTGCCAGCAGCCAAGATGACCGCTACTCTGGAAACACCATATATTTT. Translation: CASSQDDRYSGNTIYF. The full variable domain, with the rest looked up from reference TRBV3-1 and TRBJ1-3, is DTAVSQTPKYLVTQMGNDKSIKCEQNLGHDTMYWYKQDSKKFLKIMFSYNNKELIINETVPNRFSPKSPDKAHLNLHINSLELGDSAVYFCASSQDDRYSGNTIYFGEGSWLTVV.